This passage covers 28 T cell receptor beta chains from one sample sequenced in a study of cytomegalovirus exposure and HLA in healthy donors. Primers for the PCR totalled 60 Vbeta and 13 Jbeta. Generated by immunoSEQ multiplex PCR, the TCRdb table keeps only in-frame clones and is missing some. The repertoire consists of some 150,000 clones, with roughly three quarters occurring once and the leading ten covering roughly 6.3%. Sequenced sample: PBMCs. These receptor sequences come from a woman between 35 and 50 years old in good health and CMV-seropositive.

The chain combines TRBV27 with TRBJ1-2, with unresolved D. Trimming removed 5 bases at V and 3 bases at J, with 10 bases between. Germline lookup yields CDR1 MNHEY and CDR2 SMNVEV (reference sequence). This CDR3 is 13 amino acids long. CDR3 protein: CASSVGRDYGYTF. In DNA, the CDR3 is TGTGCCAGCAGTGTTGGGAGGGACTATGGCTACACCTTC.

This clone was seen a single time. CDR3: CASSPGQRYAVGYTF. The CDR3 DNA reads TGTGCCAGCTCACCGGGACAGAGGTATGCTGTCGGCTACACCTTC. This chain links TRBV18 with TRBJ1-2, with TRBD1 matching 7 bases. Germline V gives CDR1 KGHSH, CDR2 LQKENI. V shed 3 bases, J shed 8 bases, and the junction held 12 bases outside the gene matches. The CDR3 runs to 15 residues.

The chain employs TRBV18 and TRBJ2-2; a weak D match, TRBD2 (6 bases). This CDR3 is 14 amino acids long. Trimming took off 3 bases at V and 6 bases at J, with 11 bases between the two ends. Per germline, CDR1 KGHSH and CDR2 LQKENI. Here the CDR3 reads CASSPAKRAGELFF. As DNA, the CDR3 is TGTGCCAGCTCACCGGCTAAGCGGGCCGGGGAGCTGTTTTTT.

Comments on this clone: Other DNA sequences from this sample encode an identical CDR3 as well. The chain combines TRBV5-6 with TRBJ1-2; D not certain. Trimming left V 0 bases short and J 2 bases short, with 5 bases between. The germline V gene encodes CDR1 SGHDT and CDR2 YYEEEE. The CDR3 spans 13 residues. The CDR3 bases are TGTGCCAGCAGCTTGGCCAGGAACTATGGCTACACCTTC. Its translation: CASSLARNYGYTF.

This sequence joins TRBV7-2 and TRBJ2-5, with D tentatively TRBD2 (5 bases). This CDR3 region has 15 residues. From germline, CDR1 is SGHTA and CDR2 FQGNSA. V dropped 4 bases and J dropped 2 bases, with 14 bases sitting between them. DNA for the CDR3: TGTGCCAGCAGCTCCGACTCCGGGATACAAGAGACCCAGTACTTC. It specifies CASSSDSGIQETQYF.

Written as DNA, the CDR3 is TGCGCCAGCACCAAAACAGGGATTAATTCACCCCTCCACTTT. Residues: CASTKTGINSPLHF. The J gene is TRBJ1-6, the V gene TRBV4-1; D may be TRBD1 (6 bases). Trimming shortened V by 7 bases and J by 6 bases, and 13 bases separated the two germline ends. From germline, CDR1 is MGHRA and CDR2 YSYEKL. The CDR3 is 14 amino acids.

A remark on this clone: The junction does not match germline at one end; this may be a read error. The CDR3 DNA is TGCGCCAGCAGTCAAGAAGGGGGATCCATTAGCAATCAGCCCCAGCATTTT. It is translated as CASSQEGGSISNQPQHF. The chain combines TRBV4-1 with TRBJ1-5, with TRBD1 as a possible D gene (6 bases). The CDR3 is 17 residues long. The germline gives CDR1 MGHRA, CDR2 YSYEKL.

The chain is built from TRBV5-6 and TRBJ2-7; 8 nucleotides agree with TRBD1. The CDR3 has 14 amino acids. Germline assignment: CDR1 SGHDT and CDR2 YYEEEE. V was clipped by 3 bases and J by 3 bases; unmatched bases: 5. CDR3 DNA sequence: TGTGCCAGCAGCTCAGACAGGGGAAACTACGAGCAGTACTTC. It specifies CASSSDRGNYEQYF. The full variable domain, completed using reference TRBV5-6 and TRBJ2-7, is DAGVTQSPTHLIKTRGQQVTLRCSPKSGHDTVSWYQQALGQGPQFIFQYYEEEERQRGNFPDRFSGHQFPNYSSELNVNALLLGDSALYLCASSSDRGNYEQYFGPGTRLTVT.

The chain is built from TRBV5-4 and TRBJ2-3; 13 bases align to TRBD2. V dropped 4 bases and J dropped 7; count of bases not matched to a gene: 9. The CDR3 is 16 amino acids. CDR1 is SGHNT and CDR2 is YYREEE in the germline V gene (reference sequence). The CDR3 loop reads CASSTSGGAQWNTQYF. CDR3 DNA sequence: TGTGCCAGCAGCACTAGCGGGGGGGCACAATGGAATACGCAGTATTTT. Together with reference TRBV5-4 and TRBJ2-3, the CDR3 gives the full variable domain: ETGVTQSPTHLIKTRGQQVTLRCSSQSGHNTVSWYQQALGQGPQFIFQYYREEENGRGNFPPRFSGLQFPNYSSELNVNALELDDSALYLCASSTSGGAQWNTQYFGPGTRLTVL.

This clone was counted a few times. The chain uses TRBV5-4 and TRBJ2-1; 15 bases fit TRBD2. The J segment lost 5 bases and the V segment lost 0 bases, leaving 6 bases of the junction unmatched. The V gene's germline CDR1 is SGHNT and CDR2 YYREEE (reference sequence). This CDR3 spans 18 amino acids. CDR3: CASSLAGGLAGGNNEQFF. The CDR3 nucleotides are TGTGCCAGCAGCTTGGCAGGGGGACTAGCGGGGGGAAACAATGAGCAGTTCTTC.

V gene TRBV9 combines with J gene TRBJ2-7, with a tentative D call TRBD1 (6 bases). V lost 0 bases and J lost 3, with 13 bases in between. CDR1 is SGDLS, CDR2 YYNGEE, per germline. This CDR3 region has 15 residues. The CDR3 reads CASSVGTGTRYEQYF. For the CDR3, the DNA is TGTGCCAGCAGCGTAGGTACAGGGACCCGCTACGAGCAGTACTTC.

Only a few counts were recorded for this clone. V gene TRBV28 combines with J gene TRBJ1-2, with D hard to call. V was clipped by 6 bases and J by 1 base, with 18 bases between them. The germline V gene encodes CDR1 MDHEN and CDR2 SYDVKM. CDR3 size: 16 residues. As DNA, the CDR3 is TGTGCCAGCAGACGGAGGGTTTCCCGGAGTAACTATGGCTACACCTTC. Amino acid sequence: CASRRRVSRSNYGYTF.

The rearrangement links TRBV7-9 to TRBJ1-6; TRBD1 might be the D (6 bases). This CDR3 contains 16 residues. Germline CDR1 and CDR2: SEHNR and FQNEAQ (reference sequence). Trimming shortened V by 0 bases and J by 7 bases, and 13 bases separated the two germline ends. The CDR3 sequence: CASSLASGADNSPLHF. The DNA of the CDR3 is TGTGCCAGCAGCTTAGCCTCAGGGGCCGACAATTCACCCCTCCACTTT.

The chain recombines TRBV19 with TRBJ2-2; 7 nucleotides line up with TRBD1. Unmatched junction bases numbered 8, after V lost 4 bases and J lost 3 bases. CDR1 LNHDA and CDR2 SQIVND come from the germline V gene (reference sequence). CDR3 size: 16 residues. Here the CDR3 DNA reads TGTGCCAGTAGTAGAAGGACAGGAGAGGACACCGGGGAGCTGTTTTTT. Translating it yields CASSRRTGEDTGELFF. Based on the CDR3 plus reference TRBV19 and TRBJ2-2, the full variable domain is DGGITQSPKYLFRKEGQNVTLSCEQNLNHDAMYWYRQDPGQGLRLIYYSQIVNDFQKGDIAEGYSVSREKKESFPLTVTSAQKNPTAFYLCASSRRTGEDTGELFFGEGSRLTVL.

The V gene is TRBV7-9, the J gene TRBJ1-5; 9 bases agree with TRBD1. V shed 5 bases and J 5 bases; nucleotides not matched to a gene: 7. CDR1 and CDR2 from the germline V gene are SEHNR and FQNEAQ (reference sequence). CDR3 length: 15 residues. The CDR3 loop reads CASSLGTGLHQPQHF. CDR3 nucleotide sequence: TGTGCCAGCAGCCTCGGGACAGGGTTGCATCAGCCCCAGCATTTT.

V usage is TRBV6-1 and J usage is TRBJ2-2; 7 nucleotides agree with TRBD1. The CDR3 runs 14 residues. The J segment lost 6 bases and the V segment lost 11 bases, leaving 12 bases of the junction unmatched. Germline V gene sequence: CDR1 MNHNS, CDR2 SASEGT. DNA of the CDR3: TGTGCCCTGGGGCAACAGGGGATTGCCGGGGAGCTGTTTTTT. The encoded protein is CALGQQGIAGELFF.

The CDR3 DNA sequence: TGTGCCTGGAGTCCACTGAGGGCCCGGTACGAGCAGTACTTC. It specifies CAWSPLRARYEQYF. The J gene is TRBJ2-7, the V gene TRBV30; the D gene is possibly TRBD2 (5 bases). Trimming stripped 2 bases from V and 4 bases from J, with 15 bases between. This CDR3 is 14 amino acids long. Germline assignment: CDR1 GTSNPN and CDR2 SVGIG (reference sequence).

The chain couples TRBV2 to TRBJ2-7, with D possibly TRBD2 on 6 matching bases. CDR1 is SNHLY and CDR2 is FYNNEI in the germline V gene. Trimming removed 6 bases from V and 2 bases from J, with 14 bases in between. The CDR3 is 14 amino acids. DNA for the CDR3: TGTGCCAGCAGGGGGGAGGCCGCGACCTACGAGCAGTACTTC. Translating gives CASRGEAATYEQYF.

This sequence joins TRBV2 and TRBJ1-1, with no clear D. The V gene lost 8 bases and the J gene lost 3 bases, with 13 bases spanning the gap. Germline CDR1 reads SNHLY; CDR2 reads FYNNEI. This CDR3 region has 13 residues. The CDR3 DNA follows: TGTGCCAGCGGCCAGGAAAGGCACACTGAAGCTTTCTTT. This gives the protein CASGQERHTEAFF. Drawing the rest from reference TRBV2 and TRBJ1-1, the complete variable domain is EPEVTQTPSHQVTQMGQEVILRCVPISNHLYFYWYRQILGQKVEFLVSFYNNEISEKSEIFDDQFSVERPDGSNFTLKIRSTKLEDSAMYFCASGQERHTEAFFGQGTRLTVV.

This clone was seen more than once but under ten times. A single base separates this from a much larger clone, so it may be a read error. The chain has TRBV5-4 and TRBJ1-4; 8 positions match TRBD1. Germline CDR1 is SGHNT and CDR2 is YYREEE (reference sequence). There are 17 residues in the CDR3. The trim removed 4 bases at V and 0 bases at J, leaving 8 bases unmatched. The CDR3 sequence is CASSLTGDTPTNEKLFF. The CDR3 DNA sequence: TGTGCCAGCAGCCTGACAGGGGATACTCCAACTAATGAAAAACTGTTTTTT.

The chain joins TRBV9 to TRBJ2-7; no firm D call. CDR1 is SGDLS and CDR2 is YYNGEE in the germline V gene. The CDR3 runs to 12 residues. The V end was cut by 3 bases, the J end by 4 bases, with 8 bases between. The CDR3 protein is CASSASGYEQYF. The DNA of the CDR3 is TGTGCCAGCAGCGCGTCCGGTTACGAGCAGTACTTC.

The rearrangement joins TRBV11-2 to TRBJ1-5; 11 nucleotides match TRBD1. The germline V gene has CDR1 SGHAT and CDR2 FQNNGV. The CDR3 spans 15 residues. Trimming at V came to 4 bases and at J to 6 bases, leaving 5 bases not matched to a gene. CDR3 nucleotide sequence: TGTGCCAGCAGCTCAGGGACAGGGGGTGGTCAGCCCCAGCATTTT. Encoded protein: CASSSGTGGGQPQHF.

The chain couples TRBV5-6 to TRBJ2-2, with 9 bases identical to TRBD1. Germline V lookup: CDR1 SGHDT, CDR2 YYEEEE. Trimming took 2 bases from V and 6 from J; bases not matched to a gene: 8. The length of the CDR3 is 16 residues. As DNA, the CDR3 is TGTGCCAGCAGCTTCGGGGACAGGGCGTTGGCCGGGGAGCTGTTTTTT. Its translation is CASSFGDRALAGELFF.

This chain links TRBV27 with TRBJ1-5, with D perhaps TRBD1 (5 bases). V was pared by 6 bases and J by 2 bases, with 29 bases between. The length of the CDR3 is 20 residues. Germline values: CDR1 MNHEY, CDR2 SMNVEV (reference sequence). This CDR3 reads CASSPGGTREVLVGNQPQHF. CDR3 bases: TGTGCCAGCAGCCCGGGGGGGACCCGGGAGGTTTTAGTCGGCAATCAGCCCCAGCATTTT.

The J gene is TRBJ2-7, the V gene TRBV18, with D perhaps matching TRBD1 (5 bases). The CDR3 loop spans 14 amino acids. V lost 6 bases to trimming and J lost 2 bases, with 14 bases between them. The germline gives CDR1 KGHSH, CDR2 LQKENI. CDR3 residues: CASSRGAGTYEQYF. DNA for the CDR3: TGTGCCAGCTCCCGAGGTGCAGGGACCTACGAGCAGTACTTC.

This clone came up a few times. V and J are TRBV7-3 and TRBJ2-3; TRBD2 is a possible D gene (5 bases). Trimming took 5 bases from V and 2 from J, leaving 11 bases between them. The germline V gene has CDR1 SGHTA and CDR2 FQGTGA. The CDR3 has 14 amino acids. In DNA form, the CDR3 reads TGTGCCAGCAGCCGCGCCGGGGACACAGATACGCAGTATTTT. Its protein is CASSRAGDTDTQYF.

V is TRBV4-1 and J is TRBJ2-1; 7 positions agree with TRBD1. Per the germline V gene, CDR1 is MGHRA and CDR2 is YSYEKL. The CDR3 extends over 14 amino acids. Trimming took 4 bases from V and 6 from J; bases not matched to a gene: 6. CDR3 region: CASSLLGQSNEQFF. Here the CDR3 DNA reads TGCGCCAGCAGCCTCTTGGGACAGTCCAATGAGCAGTTCTTC.

This clone was picked up a small number of times. The V gene is TRBV9, the J gene TRBJ1-2, with TRBD1 matching 9 bases. The CDR3 consists of 15 residues. Germline V lookup: CDR1 SGDLS, CDR2 YYNGEE. Trimming at V came to 0 bases and at J to 7 bases, leaving 7 bases not matched to a gene. CDR3 coding DNA: TGTGCCAGCAGCGTAGAAGGGACAGGGAGTGGTGGCTACACCTTC. It encodes CASSVEGTGSGGYTF.